This T cell receptor (beta chain) was sequenced in a study of circulating and synovial CD4+ cells in juvenile arthritis. In germline, CDR1 is SQVTM, CDR2 ANQGSEA. The CDR3 runs 14 residues. V was shortened by 0 bases and J by 5 bases, with 13 bases between the two germline ends. Libraries were prepared by immunoSEQ multiplex PCR; TCRdb keeps only in-frame clonotypes and omits some of them. This table holds over 2,000 clones, about nine tenths found once. This TCR was recovered from a human donor with juvenile idiopathic arthritis. The chain recombines TRBV29-1 with TRBJ1-2, with D possibly being TRBD1 (6 bases). The material sequenced was HLA-DR+ CD4+ T cells from blood. The subset is: circulating pathogenic-like lymphocytes, sorted as HLA-DR+CD14-CD3+CD4+CD25low/- blood T cells. The CDR3 sequence: CSVEDRGGSYGYTF. CDR3 bases: TGCAGCGTTGAAGATCGGGGGGGCTCTTATGGCTACACCTTC.